The 3 T cell receptor beta chains below were found in one sample sequenced in a study of lymphopenia after photon versus proton radiotherapy. Only in-frame clones appear in the TCRdb table, and some are missing; sequencing was by immunoSEQ multiplex PCR. The profile covers approximately 65,000 clones, with roughly 90% appearing a single time and 10% to 15% taken by the ten largest. The sequenced sample was peripheral blood, obtained from a patient treated with proton-based radiotherapy. The receptors originated from an elderly man with esophageal cancer.

J is TRBJ2-5 and V is TRBV7-2; 7 nucleotides agree with TRBD1. The junction had 8 bases not matched to a gene; V was cut back by 3 bases and J by 4 bases. The germline CDR1 and CDR2 sequences are SGHTA and FQGNSA. There are 15 residues in the CDR3. The CDR3 here is CASSLRQGESETQYF. The CDR3 region has the DNA TGTGCCAGCAGCTTGCGTCAGGGGGAGTCAGAGACCCAGTACTTC.

The chain links TRBV5-4 to TRBJ2-5; TRBD2 matches at 9 bases. The end of the DNA fits TRBJ2-7 better, so the J call may be wrong. The CDR3 totals 13 residues. Germline loops: CDR1 SGHNT, CDR2 YYREEE (reference sequence). Here the CDR3 reads CASSSGNPYEQYF. The DNA of the CDR3 is TGTGCCAGTTCTAGCGGGAACCCCTACGAGCAGTACTTC.

The V and J genes are TRBV6-5 and TRBJ1-2; D uncertain. V was trimmed by 2 bases and J by 4 bases, leaving 14 bases between them. The CDR3 totals 15 residues. Germline V gene sequence: CDR1 MNHEY, CDR2 SVGAGI. As DNA, the CDR3 is TGTGCCAGCAGTTACACCGCGACACGATTCTATGGCTACACCTTC. Amino acid sequence: CASSYTATRFYGYTF.